This T cell receptor beta chain was profiled in a study of metastatic and nonmetastatic thyroid tumors (dated by TCRdb to the early 2020s). At the level of the whole study: The researchers compared repertoires between peripheral blood samples and tumor or nodule tissue samples from patients with malignant or benign thyroid disease.

The table lists this clone with a few counts. The specificity of this receptor is unknown. Base qualities are not at hand, and no much larger clone is one base apart. Points the paper makes about the study in general: TCR beta diversity was reported as significantly higher in malignant tumors than in benign nodules, in both blood and tumor samples.

Library preparation employed PCR. TCRdb shows the sequencer as Illumina HiSeq 4000. The TCR beta-chain CDR3 region of each patient was profiled by high-throughput sequencing. The original methods were these. CDR3 differences across clinicopathological groups were used to build a classifier for discriminating distant-metastatic papillary thyroid cancer patients. The Shannon index was used to assess repertoire diversity, and the Morisita-Horn index was used to assess tumor-blood repertoire similarity. The public reads were reanalyzed by TCRdb: fastp trimming at Q25, MiXCR alignment, in-frame beta chains only. TCRdb's processing, not the authors', yielded these V and J calls. The sample data list 35,000 to 40,000 clones, and about 30% of these were observed just once. Approximately 10% of the sample lies in the top ten. Counted from cysteine to phenylalanine, this CDR3 has 16 amino acids. Just the 48-base CDR3 DNA is kept, in frame starting at base 1. V is shortened by 0 bases, J by 0 bases, and the region joining them spans 12 bases. Based on the germline V gene, the CDR1 and CDR2 sequences are MGHRA and YSYEKL.

None of the patients had been given any treatment before thyroid surgery. Using T-cell receptor beta sequencing, the researchers looked back retrospectively at clinical samples from patients, gathered between about 2012 and 2018. The chain joins TRBV4-1 to TRBJ2-7, with no confident D gene call. This TCR came from a male donor with papillary thyroid cancer or a benign thyroid nodule (not recorded which). Some clones in this sample may be carry-over from other donors' samples. Sequencing input: blood. The CDR3 region reads CASSQDDRSSSYEQYF. The DNA reads as follows: TGCGCCAGCAGCCAAGATGATCGTAGCAGCTCCTACGAGCAGTACTTC.